The rows below give T cell receptor beta chains drawn from one sample of a study of blood T cell repertoires in COVID-19. Libraries were prepared by immunoSEQ multiplex PCR; TCRdb keeps only in-frame clonotypes and omits some of them. The sample holds roughly 150,000 clones, roughly 85% seen once. Sequenced sample: peripheral blood. The receptors here all came from a woman aged 45-65 years with COVID-19, enrolled during active disease. Each CDR3 is given with its conserved first and last residue. A D gene is named only where the DNA matches it firmly. Rows give clone size only sometimes, using once, few, many, or a class for an expanded clone.

J gene,V gene,clone size,D gene,CDR3 protein,CDR3 DNA
TRBJ1-2,TRBV12-3/TRBV12-4,.,.,CASRDVGYTF,TGTGCCAGCCGCGATGTGGGCTACACCTTC
TRBJ1-1,TRBV28,.,TRBD1,CASIQGAENTEAFF,TGTGCCAGCATCCAGGGGGCGGAGAACACTGAAGCTTTCTTT
TRBJ1-2,TRBV2,few,TRBD1,CASRPGQDSYGYTF,TGTGCCAGCAGACCGGGACAGGATTCCTATGGCTACACCTTC
TRBJ2-7,TRBV5-1,.,.,CASSYDTAYEQYF,TGCGCCAGCAGCTACGACACCGCCTACGAGCAGTACTTC
TRBJ2-3,TRBV7-2,.,TRBD2,CASSLSGLAGGWDTQYF,TGTGCCAGCAGCCTATCGGGACTAGCGGGGGGTTGGGATACGCAGTATTTT
TRBJ2-5,TRBV18,.,TRBD1,CASSDRGVVETQYF,TGTGCCAGCTCCGACAGGGGGGTTGTGGAGACCCAGTACTTC
TRBJ2-1,TRBV13,.,TRBD2,CASSRPGTSGGVSYNEQFF,TGTGCCAGCAGCAGGCCCGGGACTAGCGGGGGGGTTTCCTACAATGAGCAGTTCTTC
TRBJ2-7,TRBV3-1/TRBV3-2,.,TRBD2,CASSPGLAGYYEQYF,TGTGCCAGCAGCCCGGGACTAGCGGGGTACTACGAGCAGTACTTC
TRBJ2-2,TRBV11-3,.,.,CASSINYGGGRAGELFF,TGTGCCAGCAGCATAAACTATGGCGGGGGCCGGGCCGGGGAGCTGTTTTTT
TRBJ2-7,TRBV7-2,.,TRBD2,CASSLRRGGYEQYF,TGTGCCAGCAGCTTACGGCGGGGGGGCTACGAGCAGTACTTC
TRBJ1-1,TRBV19,few,.,CASTTGGVGTEAFF,TGTGCCAGTACTACCGGGGGGGTTGGCACTGAAGCTTTCTTT
TRBJ1-1,TRBV19,.,.,CASSIPGVLTEAFF,TGTGCCAGTAGTATCCCAGGGGTCCTCACTGAAGCTTTCTTT
TRBJ2-1,TRBV19,.,TRBD1,CASTVDRGAYNEQFF,TGTGCCAGTACCGTGGACAGGGGAGCCTACAATGAGCAGTTCTTC
TRBJ2-1,TRBV7-7,.,.,CASSLGLVYPYNEQFF,TGTGCTAGCAGCTTAGGGTTGGTCTACCCCTACAATGAGCAGTTCTTC
TRBJ2-1,TRBV13,.,TRBD2,CASSDALAGGRSYNEQFF,TGTGCCAGCAGCGACGCCCTAGCGGGGGGGCGCTCCTACAATGAGCAGTTCTTC
TRBJ2-1,TRBV13,.,.,CASSSTVYPQFF,TGTGCCAGCAGCTCGACAGTCTACCCCCAGTTCTTC
TRBJ1-1,TRBV3-1/TRBV3-2,.,TRBD1,CASSPQGVHTEAFF,TGTGCCAGCAGCCCACAGGGGGTGCACACTGAAGCTTTCTTT
TRBJ1-4,TRBV9,.,.,CASSTRGLTNEKLFF,TGTGCCAGCAGCACCAGGGGTTTAACTAATGAAAAACTGTTTTTT
TRBJ2-3,TRBV19,.,.,CASSLSRTDTQYF,TGTGCCAGTAGTCTCAGTCGCACGGATACGCAGTATTTT
TRBJ2-3,TRBV5-6,.,.,CASSLDRFTDTQYF,TGTGCCAGCAGCTTGGACAGGTTCACAGATACGCAGTATTTT
TRBJ1-6,TRBV11-1,.,.,CASSSAGNSPLHF,TGTGCCAGCAGCTCTGCAGGAAATTCACCCCTCCACTTT
TRBJ1-1,TRBV9,.,.,CASSKNTVNTEAFF,TGTGCCAGCAGCAAAAACACAGTGAACACTGAAGCTTTCTTT
TRBJ2-7,TRBV5-7,few,.,CASSFNVEQSSYEQYF,TGTGCCAGCAGCTTTAACGTAGAACAGAGCTCCTACGAGCAGTACTTC
TRBJ2-3,TRBV5-1,.,TRBD1,CASSYGTVDTDTQYF,TGCGCCAGCAGCTATGGGACAGTCGACACAGATACGCAGTATTTT
TRBJ1-2,TRBV4-3,.,.,CASSQEGQGSGYTF,TGCGCCAGCAGCCAAGAGGGTCAGGGGAGTGGCTACACCTTC
TRBJ2-2,TRBV19,.,TRBD1,CASIPTGAATGELFF,TGTGCCAGTATCCCGACAGGGGCGGCCACCGGGGAGCTGTTTTTT
TRBJ2-5,TRBV5-4,.,TRBD1,CASSPGQGQETQYF,TGTGCCAGCAGCCCCGGACAGGGCCAAGAGACCCAGTACTTC
TRBJ1-4,TRBV3-1/TRBV3-2,few,TRBD1,CASSLTTGKEKLFF,TGTGCCAGCAGCCTTACGACAGGGAAAGAAAAACTGTTTTTT
TRBJ1-4,TRBV30,.,.,CAWSRQTLNEKLFF,TGTGCCTGGAGTCGACAGACACTTAATGAAAAACTGTTTTTT
TRBJ2-7,TRBV11-2,.,TRBD2,CASSGGGYSYEQYF,TGTGCCAGCAGCGGGGGGGGTTATAGCTACGAGCAGTACTTC
TRBJ2-7,TRBV24-1,.,TRBD1,CATSDSPTGNEQYF,TGTGCCACCAGTGATTCACCGACAGGGAACGAGCAGTACTTC
TRBJ2-1,TRBV3-1/TRBV3-2,.,TRBD2,CASSQGGLAAYNEQFF,TGTGCCAGCAGCCAAGGGGGCCTAGCGGCCTACAATGAGCAGTTCTTC
TRBJ2-2,TRBV7-9,.,TRBD1,CATPRQGGPSIDTGELFF,TGTGCCACCCCGAGACAGGGGGGCCCTAGCATCGACACCGGGGAGCTGTTTTTT
TRBJ2-3,TRBV11-3,.,.,CASSPPSDSRTDTQYF,TGTGCCAGCAGCCCTCCGTCGGACAGTCGCACAGATACGCAGTATTTT
TRBJ1-1,TRBV5-6,.,.,CASSLTGHLIIEAFF,TGTGCCAGCAGCTTGACAGGACACCTAATCATTGAAGCTTTCTTT
TRBJ1-4,TRBV30,.,.,CAWNLGGQPNEKLFF,TGTGCCTGGAATCTTGGCGGACAGCCTAATGAAAAACTGTTTTTT
TRBJ2-1,TRBV6-2/TRBV6-3,once,TRBD1,CASSQGQLSYNEQFF,TGTGCCAGCAGCCAGGGACAGCTCTCCTACAATGAGCAGTTCTTC
TRBJ1-1,TRBV19,.,.,CASSEIGGARTEAFF,TGTGCCAGTAGTGAAATAGGGGGGGCGCGGACTGAAGCTTTCTTT
TRBJ2-7,TRBV27,once,.,CASSLSVRSYEQYF,TGTGCCAGCAGTTTATCGGTCAGGTCTTACGAGCAGTACTTC
TRBJ1-6,TRBV5-1,.,.,CASSPGGRGYNSPLHF,TGCGCCAGCAGCCCGGGCGGCAGGGGATATAATTCACCCCTCCACTTT
TRBJ1-2,TRBV6-2/TRBV6-3,.,TRBD1,CASSSPSGQVGYGYTF,TGTGCCAGCAGTTCCCCTTCCGGACAGGTTGGGTATGGCTACACCTTC
TRBJ1-6,TRBV10-3,.,TRBD1,CAISPDRGLGNNSPLHF,TGTGCCATCAGCCCGGACAGGGGTCTGGGGAATAATTCACCCCTCCACTTT
TRBJ1-2,TRBV6-5,.,.,CASRFGGDHGYTF,TGTGCCAGCAGATTCGGGGGGGATCATGGCTACACCTTC
TRBJ1-5,TRBV7-2,.,TRBD1,CASSIGQGSNQPQHF,TGTGCCAGCAGCATAGGACAGGGAAGCAATCAGCCCCAGCATTTT
TRBJ1-6,TRBV30,few,.,CAWSYDTGNSPLHF,TGTGCCTGGAGTTACGACACCGGTAATTCACCCCTCCACTTT
TRBJ1-4,TRBV24-1,.,.,CATSDTGPPGNEKLFF,TGTGCCACCAGTGACACAGGGCCACCCGGTAATGAAAAACTGTTTTTT
TRBJ2-2,TRBV11-3,.,.,CASSSLDTGELFF,TGTGCCAGCAGCTCCTTAGACACCGGGGAGCTGTTTTTT
TRBJ2-5,TRBV30,.,.,CAWSRQEKETQYF,TGTGCCTGGAGTCGACAGGAAAAAGAGACCCAGTACTTC
TRBJ1-1,TRBV11-3,.,.,CASSLDGERDTEAFF,TGTGCCAGCAGCTTAGACGGGGAACGGGACACTGAAGCTTTCTTT
TRBJ2-1,TRBV2,.,.,CASSELVYNEQFF,TGTGCCAGCAGTGAACTAGTCTACAATGAGCAGTTCTTC
TRBJ2-3,TRBV7-2,.,TRBD2,CASSSIGLAGGQSTQYF,TGTGCCAGCAGCTCAATTGGACTAGCGGGGGGGCAAAGTACGCAGTATTTT
TRBJ1-2,TRBV4-1,.,.,CASSHGRGYTF,TGCGCCAGCAGCCACGGTCGTGGCTACACCTTC
TRBJ2-6,TRBV2,.,TRBD2,CASRPMASGVGGANVLTF,TGTGCCAGCAGGCCCATGGCTAGCGGGGTGGGTGGGGCCAACGTCCTGACTTTC
TRBJ2-7,TRBV9,.,TRBD2,CASSVGDSGGFYEQYF,TGTGCCAGCAGCGTAGGAGATAGCGGGGGGTTCTACGAGCAGTACTTC
TRBJ2-2,TRBV9,few,.,CASSGRGWNTGELFF,TGTGCCAGCAGCGGCAGGGGTTGGAACACCGGGGAGCTGTTTTTT
TRBJ1-3,TRBV23-1,few,.,CASSLAERVNTIYF,TGCGCCAGCAGTCTTGCCGAGCGTGTAAACACCATATATTTT
TRBJ1-4,TRBV6-2/TRBV6-3,once,.,CASSDPGQGNEKLFF,TGTGCCAGCAGCGACCCGGGGCAGGGGAATGAAAAACTGTTTTTT
TRBJ1-6,TRBV13,.,.,CASSRRDMSAISLHF,TGTGCCAGCAGTCGCCGAGACATGTCTGCTATATCCCTCCACTTT
TRBJ2-7,TRBV4-1,.,TRBD1,CASSQGQGQGYEQYF,TGCGCCAGCAGCCAAGGCCAAGGACAGGGGTACGAGCAGTACTTC
TRBJ2-7,TRBV6-2/TRBV6-3,.,TRBD1,CASSSYRDRVGDAYEQYF,TGTGCCAGCAGTTCCTACCGGGACAGGGTGGGGGACGCTTACGAGCAGTACTTC